This T cell receptor (beta chain) derives from a study of blood T cells in healthy people across ages. V lost 7 bases and J lost 5, with 13 bases in between. The CDR3 has 14 amino acids. Looked up from germline, CDR1 is KGHDR and CDR2 is SFDVKD. With a J-beta primer mix and a sample-barcoded 5' primer, a second PCR ran roughly 7 to 11 cycles. A template-switch adaptor that had 12 random nucleotides put a tag on each cDNA molecule. TCRdb ran MiXCR on the 5' RACE reads and lists one entry per CDR3 protein. The sample shows more than 900,000 distinct CDR3 sequences, 20% to 25% of them seen only once. This sample was also put to use in a study of T cells of mothers and their children.

The clonotype comes from a girl aged 2-10 years in good health. Sequencing input: blood. This rearrangement joins TRBV24-1 to TRBJ2-2; TRBD1 is a possible D gene (6 bases). The CDR3 spells CATRETGSTGELFF. The CDR3, as DNA: TGTGCCACCAGAGAAACAGGGTCGACCGGGGAGCTGTTTTTT.